Listed below are T cell receptor beta chains from one sample, sequenced in a study of blood T cell repertoires in COVID-19. The assay was immunoSEQ multiplex PCR, and TCRdb's table has in-frame clones only and misses some. This table holds 35,000 to 50,000 clones, roughly nine tenths found once. The sample was peripheral blood. All receptors come from a man between 65 and 79 years old with active COVID-19. Each CDR3 is given without its conserved first and last residue. A D gene is named only where the DNA matches it firmly.

cdr3_aa v_call cdr3_length j_call d_call
ASSESIGWRGGWEAF TRBV10-2 15 TRBJ1-1 TRBD1
ASSLQETQY TRBV5-6 9 TRBJ2-5 NA
ASSFPGIPSYSGNTIY TRBV28 16 TRBJ1-3 NA
ASSPGGGGGTEAF TRBV7-9 13 TRBJ1-1 TRBD1
ASSYDTQPRNIQY TRBV6-2/TRBV6-3 13 TRBJ2-4 NA
ASSHGTRGEAF TRBV27 11 TRBJ1-1 NA
ASSSGTGGPQEKLF TRBV5-1 14 TRBJ1-4 TRBD1
ASSLARVTGGTDTQY TRBV11-1 15 TRBJ2-3 TRBD1
ASSLVSGGPTDTQY TRBV7-8 14 TRBJ2-3 TRBD2
SVRTGGNEQF TRBV29-1 10 TRBJ2-1 TRBD1
ASSLRGGAYNEQF TRBV19 13 TRBJ2-1 TRBD2
ASSYLQGSYEQY TRBV6-5 12 TRBJ2-7 TRBD1
ASSLAGGNTGELF TRBV7-2 13 TRBJ2-2 NA
ASSLWDSQNYEQY TRBV7-2 13 TRBJ2-7 TRBD1
ASSRTLGTGELF TRBV7-3 12 TRBJ2-2 NA
ASSESTANEQF TRBV10-1 11 TRBJ2-1 NA
ASSPPGLAGADTQY TRBV11-2 14 TRBJ2-3 TRBD2
ASTMGQGNTEAF TRBV28 12 TRBJ1-1 TRBD1
AIKGDSDNQPQH TRBV10-3 12 TRBJ1-5 NA
ASSNRRTNTEAF TRBV19 12 TRBJ1-1 NA
ASSPSSSGGMNEQF TRBV9 14 TRBJ2-1 TRBD2
AISESTRQNYGYT TRBV10-3 13 TRBJ1-2 NA
ASSPDTGYT TRBV6-6 9 TRBJ1-2 NA
SVGSGGLPANTEAF TRBV29-1 14 TRBJ1-1 TRBD1
ASSSPPTGTNSPLH TRBV27 14 TRBJ1-6 NA
ASNSVPRDRGQETQY TRBV27 15 TRBJ2-5 TRBD1
ASSQTGGGIGELF TRBV11-2 13 TRBJ2-2 TRBD1
ASSIPTYGYT TRBV19 10 TRBJ1-2 NA
ATSRRGTGLYEQY TRBV15 13 TRBJ2-7 TRBD1
ASSQEGGMNTEAF TRBV14 13 TRBJ1-1 NA
ASSPPGQGSGNEQF TRBV18 14 TRBJ2-1 TRBD1
ASSLSQGGGFYGYT TRBV9 14 TRBJ1-2 NA
ASSYPWRELF TRBV6-2/TRBV6-3 10 TRBJ2-2 NA
ASSTGEEDTQY TRBV12-3/TRBV12-4 11 TRBJ2-3 TRBD1